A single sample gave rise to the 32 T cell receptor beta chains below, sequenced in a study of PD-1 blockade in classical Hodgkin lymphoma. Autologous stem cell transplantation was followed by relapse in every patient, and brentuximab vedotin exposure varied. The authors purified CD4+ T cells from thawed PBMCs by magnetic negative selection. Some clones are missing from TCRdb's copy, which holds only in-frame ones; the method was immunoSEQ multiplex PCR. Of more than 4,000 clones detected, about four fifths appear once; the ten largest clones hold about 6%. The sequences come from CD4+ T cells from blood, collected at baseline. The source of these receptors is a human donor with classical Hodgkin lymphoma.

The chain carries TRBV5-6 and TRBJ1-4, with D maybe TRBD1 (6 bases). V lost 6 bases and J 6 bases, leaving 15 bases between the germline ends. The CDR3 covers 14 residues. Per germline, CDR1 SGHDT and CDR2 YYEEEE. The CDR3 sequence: CASTRGVRDEKLFF. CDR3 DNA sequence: TGTGCCAGCACCAGGGGCGTACGGGATGAAAAACTGTTTTTT.

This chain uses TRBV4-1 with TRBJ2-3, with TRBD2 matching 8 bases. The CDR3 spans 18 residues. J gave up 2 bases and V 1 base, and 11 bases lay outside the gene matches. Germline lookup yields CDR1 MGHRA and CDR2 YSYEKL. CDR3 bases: TGCGCCAGCAGCCAAGCGGGGGGGCAGAGACGCCACACAGATACGCAGTATTTT. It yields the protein CASSQAGGQRRHTDTQYF.

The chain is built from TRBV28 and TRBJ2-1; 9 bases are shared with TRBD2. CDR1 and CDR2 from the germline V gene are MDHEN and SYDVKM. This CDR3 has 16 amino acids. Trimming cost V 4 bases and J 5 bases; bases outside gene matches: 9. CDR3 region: CASSSPASGANNEQFF. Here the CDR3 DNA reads TGTGCCAGCAGTTCCCCCGCTAGCGGGGCAAACAATGAGCAGTTCTTC. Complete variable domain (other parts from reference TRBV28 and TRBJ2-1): DVKVTQSSRYLVKRTGEKVFLECVQDMDHENMFWYRQDPGLGLRLIYFSYDVKMKEKGDIPEGYSVSREKKERFSLILESASTNQTSMYLCASSSPASGANNEQFFGPGTRLTVL.

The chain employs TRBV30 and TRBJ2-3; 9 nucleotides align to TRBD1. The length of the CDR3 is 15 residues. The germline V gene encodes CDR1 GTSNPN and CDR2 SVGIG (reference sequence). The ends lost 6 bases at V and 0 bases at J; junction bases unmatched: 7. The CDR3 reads CACKSGTGSTDTQYF. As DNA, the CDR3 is TGTGCCTGCAAGAGTGGGACAGGGAGCACAGATACGCAGTATTTT.

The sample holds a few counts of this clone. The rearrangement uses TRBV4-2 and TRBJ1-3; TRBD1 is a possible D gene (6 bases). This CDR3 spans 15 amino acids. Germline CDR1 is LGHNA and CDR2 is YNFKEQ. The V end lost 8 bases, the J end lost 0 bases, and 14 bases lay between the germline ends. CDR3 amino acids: CASGSGTLSGNTIYF. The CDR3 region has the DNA TGTGCCAGCGGATCCGGGACACTCTCTGGAAACACCATATATTTT.

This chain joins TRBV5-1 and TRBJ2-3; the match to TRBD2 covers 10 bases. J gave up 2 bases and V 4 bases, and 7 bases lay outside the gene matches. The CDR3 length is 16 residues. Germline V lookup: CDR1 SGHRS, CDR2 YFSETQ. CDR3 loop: CASSPLAGDHTDTQYF. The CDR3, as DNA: TGCGCCAGCAGCCCTCTAGCGGGGGACCACACAGATACGCAGTATTTT.

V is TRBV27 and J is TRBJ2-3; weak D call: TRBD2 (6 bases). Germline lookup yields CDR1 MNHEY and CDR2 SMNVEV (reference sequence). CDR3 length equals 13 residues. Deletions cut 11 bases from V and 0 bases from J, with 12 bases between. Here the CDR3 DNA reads TGTGCCCCGCGGGGCACTAGCACAGATACGCAGTATTTT. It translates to CAPRGTSTDTQYF.

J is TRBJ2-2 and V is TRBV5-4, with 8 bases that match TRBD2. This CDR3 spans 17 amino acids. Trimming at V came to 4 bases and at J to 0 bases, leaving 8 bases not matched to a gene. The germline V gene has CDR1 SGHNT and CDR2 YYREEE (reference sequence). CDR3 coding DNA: TGTGCCAGCAGCCGGGCCGCGGGGGGAACGAACACCGGGGAGCTGTTTTTT. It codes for CASSRAAGGTNTGELFF.

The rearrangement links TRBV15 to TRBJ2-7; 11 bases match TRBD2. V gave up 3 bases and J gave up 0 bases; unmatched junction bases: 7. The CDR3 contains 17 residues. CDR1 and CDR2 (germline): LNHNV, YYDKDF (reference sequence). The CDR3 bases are TGTGCCACCAGCAGCTTTATGACTAGCGGGGCCTCCTACGAGCAGTACTTC. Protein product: CATSSFMTSGASYEQYF.

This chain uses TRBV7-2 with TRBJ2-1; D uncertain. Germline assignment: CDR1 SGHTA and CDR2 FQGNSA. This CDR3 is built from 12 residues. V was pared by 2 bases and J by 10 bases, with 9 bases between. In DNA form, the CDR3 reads TGTGCCAGCAGCTTATATGGCCAGGAGCAGTTCTTC. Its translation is CASSLYGQEQFF.

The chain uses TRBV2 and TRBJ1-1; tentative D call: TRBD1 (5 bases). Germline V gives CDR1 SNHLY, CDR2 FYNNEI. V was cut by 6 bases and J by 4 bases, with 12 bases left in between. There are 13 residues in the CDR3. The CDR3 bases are TGTGCCAGCAGAATAACAGGTCCCACTGAAGCTTTCTTT. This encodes CASRITGPTEAFF. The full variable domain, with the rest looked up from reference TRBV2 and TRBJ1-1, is EPEVTQTPSHQVTQMGQEVILRCVPISNHLYFYWYRQILGQKVEFLVSFYNNEISEKSEIFDDQFSVERPDGSNFTLKIRSTKLEDSAMYFCASRITGPTEAFFGQGTRLTVV.

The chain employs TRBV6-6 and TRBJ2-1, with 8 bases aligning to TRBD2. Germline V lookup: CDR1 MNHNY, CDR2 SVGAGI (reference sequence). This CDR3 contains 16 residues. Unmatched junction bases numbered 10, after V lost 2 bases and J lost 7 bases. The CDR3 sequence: CASSYRSTGGANEQFF. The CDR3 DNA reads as TGTGCCAGCAGTTACCGTTCGACCGGGGGGGCAAATGAGCAGTTCTTC.

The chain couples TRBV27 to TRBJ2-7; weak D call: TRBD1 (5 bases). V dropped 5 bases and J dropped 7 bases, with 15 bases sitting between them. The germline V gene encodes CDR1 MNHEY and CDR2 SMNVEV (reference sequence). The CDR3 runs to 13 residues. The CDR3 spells CASSPNVGHEQYF. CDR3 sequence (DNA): TGTGCCAGCAGTCCCAATGTGGGGCATGAGCAGTACTTC.

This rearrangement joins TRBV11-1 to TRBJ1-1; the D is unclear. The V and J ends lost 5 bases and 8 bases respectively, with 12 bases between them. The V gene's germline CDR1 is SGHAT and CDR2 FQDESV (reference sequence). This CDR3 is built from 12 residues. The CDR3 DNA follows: TGTGCCAGCAGCCTCGCGGACTTCGAAGCTTTCTTT. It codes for CASSLADFEAFF.

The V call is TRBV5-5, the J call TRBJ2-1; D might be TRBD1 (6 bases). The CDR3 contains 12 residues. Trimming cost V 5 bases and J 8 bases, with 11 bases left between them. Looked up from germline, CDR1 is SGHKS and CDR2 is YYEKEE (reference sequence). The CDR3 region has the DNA TGTGCCAGCAGTCCACAGGGATATGAGCAGTTCTTC. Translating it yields CASSPQGYEQFF.

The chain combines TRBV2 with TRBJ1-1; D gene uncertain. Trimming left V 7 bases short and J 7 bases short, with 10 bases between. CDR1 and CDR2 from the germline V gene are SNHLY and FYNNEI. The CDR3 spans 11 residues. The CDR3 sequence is CASKSVDEAFF. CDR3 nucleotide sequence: TGTGCCAGCAAAAGTGTAGATGAAGCTTTCTTT.

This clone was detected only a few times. CDR3 loop: CASSSTSPLGGYTF. For the CDR3, the DNA is TGTGCCAGCAGCTCTACATCTCCCCTTGGTGGCTACACCTTC. The chain is built from TRBV7-9 and TRBJ1-2; D gene uncertain. Germline CDR1 SEHNR, CDR2 FQNEAQ (reference sequence). Trimming took 4 bases from V and 7 from J, leaving 16 bases between them. The CDR3 is made up of 14 amino acids.

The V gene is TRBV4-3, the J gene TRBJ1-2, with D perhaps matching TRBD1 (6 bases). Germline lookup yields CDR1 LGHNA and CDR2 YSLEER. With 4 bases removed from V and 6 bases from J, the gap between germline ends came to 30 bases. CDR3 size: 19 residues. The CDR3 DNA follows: TGCGCCAGCAGCCGAGGGGGTGGTGGAGGGGGTCCCTCCGTGAATGGCTACACCTTC. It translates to CASSRGGGGGGPSVNGYTF.

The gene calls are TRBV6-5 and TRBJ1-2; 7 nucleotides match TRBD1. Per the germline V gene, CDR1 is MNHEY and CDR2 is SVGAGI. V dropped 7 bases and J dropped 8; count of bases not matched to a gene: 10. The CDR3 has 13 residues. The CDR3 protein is CASNVRQGGGYTF. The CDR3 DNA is TGTGCCAGCAATGTCCGACAGGGAGGCGGCTACACCTTC.

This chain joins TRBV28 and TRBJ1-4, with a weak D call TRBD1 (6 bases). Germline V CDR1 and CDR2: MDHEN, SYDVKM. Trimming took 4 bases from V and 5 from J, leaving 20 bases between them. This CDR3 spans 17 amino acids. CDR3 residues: CASSSPGVGASNEKLFF. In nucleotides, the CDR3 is TGTGCCAGCAGTTCCCCAGGGGTGGGGGCGTCCAATGAAAAACTGTTTTTT.

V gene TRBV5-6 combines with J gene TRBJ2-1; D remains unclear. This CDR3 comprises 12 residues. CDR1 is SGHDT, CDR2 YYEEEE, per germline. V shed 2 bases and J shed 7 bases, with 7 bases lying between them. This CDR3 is CASSLGDNEQFF. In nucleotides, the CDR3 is TGTGCCAGCAGCTTAGGAGATAATGAGCAGTTCTTC. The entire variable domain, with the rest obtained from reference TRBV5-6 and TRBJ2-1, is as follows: DAGVTQSPTHLIKTRGQQVTLRCSPKSGHDTVSWYQQALGQGPQFIFQYYEEEERQRGNFPDRFSGHQFPNYSSELNVNALLLGDSALYLCASSLGDNEQFFGPGTRLTVL.

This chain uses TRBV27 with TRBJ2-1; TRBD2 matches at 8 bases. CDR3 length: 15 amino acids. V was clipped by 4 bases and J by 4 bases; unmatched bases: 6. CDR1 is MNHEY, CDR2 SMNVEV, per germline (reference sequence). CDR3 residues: CASSSRGGPYNEQFF. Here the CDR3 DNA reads TGTGCCAGCAGTTCTCGCGGGGGGCCGTACAATGAGCAGTTCTTC.

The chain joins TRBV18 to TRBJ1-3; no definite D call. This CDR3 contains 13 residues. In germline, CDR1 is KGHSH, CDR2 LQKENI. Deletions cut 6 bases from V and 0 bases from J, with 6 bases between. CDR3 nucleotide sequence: TGTGCCAGCTCGCAGAGCTCTGGAAACACCATATATTTT. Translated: CASSQSSGNTIYF.

The CDR3 is CASSLGPGGAGHEQFF. The CDR3 DNA reads TGTGCCAGCAGCTTAGGTCCGGGGGGGGCCGGGCATGAGCAGTTCTTC. The chain joins TRBV7-3 to TRBJ2-1, with 8 bases lining up with TRBD2. Germline lookup yields CDR1 SGHTA and CDR2 FQGTGA. V was clipped by 2 bases and J by 8 bases; unmatched bases: 11. The CDR3 has 16 residues.

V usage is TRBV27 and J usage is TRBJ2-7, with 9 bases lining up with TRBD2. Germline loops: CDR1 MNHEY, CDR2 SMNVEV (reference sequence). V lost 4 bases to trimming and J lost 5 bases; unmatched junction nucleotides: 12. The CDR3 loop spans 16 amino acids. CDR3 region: CASSSPSAGGRHEQYF. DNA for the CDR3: TGTGCCAGCAGTTCCCCTTCAGCGGGGGGCCGCCACGAGCAGTACTTC.

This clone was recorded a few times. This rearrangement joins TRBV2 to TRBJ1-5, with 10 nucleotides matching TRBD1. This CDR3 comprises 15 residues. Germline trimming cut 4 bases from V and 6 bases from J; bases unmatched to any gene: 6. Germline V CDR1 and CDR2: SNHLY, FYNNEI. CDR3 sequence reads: CASSGDRGYGQPQHF. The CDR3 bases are TGTGCCAGCAGTGGGGACAGGGGATACGGTCAGCCCCAGCATTTT.

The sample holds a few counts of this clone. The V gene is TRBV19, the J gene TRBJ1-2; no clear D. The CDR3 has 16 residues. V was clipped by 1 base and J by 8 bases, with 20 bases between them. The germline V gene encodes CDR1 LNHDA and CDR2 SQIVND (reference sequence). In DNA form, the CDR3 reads TGTGCCAGTAGTATAGCCCTCCACCCAGAGGCGACAGGCTACACCTTC. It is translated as CASSIALHPEATGYTF.

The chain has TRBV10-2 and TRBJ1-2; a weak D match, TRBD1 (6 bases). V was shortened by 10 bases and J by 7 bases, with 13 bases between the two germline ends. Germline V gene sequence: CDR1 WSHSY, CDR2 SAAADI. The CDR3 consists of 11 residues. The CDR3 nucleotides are TGCGCCACCCACAGGGAGGGTGGCTACACCTTC. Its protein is CATHREGGYTF.

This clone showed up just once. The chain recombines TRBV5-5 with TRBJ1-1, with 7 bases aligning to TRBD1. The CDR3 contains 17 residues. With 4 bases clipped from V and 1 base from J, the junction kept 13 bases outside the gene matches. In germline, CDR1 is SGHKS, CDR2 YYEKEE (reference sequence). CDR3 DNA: TGTGCCAGCAGCGTGGGGAGGAGGGGGCAGGGGAACACTGAAGCTTTCTTT. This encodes CASSVGRRGQGNTEAFF.

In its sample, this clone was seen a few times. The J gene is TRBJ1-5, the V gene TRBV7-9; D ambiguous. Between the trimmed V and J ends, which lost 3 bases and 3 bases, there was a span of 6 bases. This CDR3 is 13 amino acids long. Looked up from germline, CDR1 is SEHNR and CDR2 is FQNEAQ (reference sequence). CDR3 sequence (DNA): TGTGCCAGCAGCTTGCAGGCCAATCAGCCCCAGCATTTT. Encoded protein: CASSLQANQPQHF.

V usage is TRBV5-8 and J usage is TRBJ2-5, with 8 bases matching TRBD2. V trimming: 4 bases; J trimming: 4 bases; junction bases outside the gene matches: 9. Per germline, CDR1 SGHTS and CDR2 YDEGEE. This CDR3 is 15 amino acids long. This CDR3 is CASSTQGREGETQYF. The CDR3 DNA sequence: TGTGCCAGCAGCACGCAGGGACGGGAGGGAGAGACCCAGTACTTC.

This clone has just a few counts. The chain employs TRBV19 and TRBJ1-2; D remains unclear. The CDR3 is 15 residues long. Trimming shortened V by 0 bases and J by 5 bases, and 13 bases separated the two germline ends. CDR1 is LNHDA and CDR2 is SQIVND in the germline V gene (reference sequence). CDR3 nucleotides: TGTGCCAGTAGTATAGATTCACGGCAAACATATGGCTACACCTTC. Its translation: CASSIDSRQTYGYTF. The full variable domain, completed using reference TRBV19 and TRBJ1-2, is DGGITQSPKYLFRKEGQNVTLSCEQNLNHDAMYWYRQDPGQGLRLIYYSQIVNDFQKGDIAEGYSVSREKKESFPLTVTSAQKNPTAFYLCASSIDSRQTYGYTFGSGTRLTVV.